These 21 T cell receptor beta chains originate from one sample sequenced in a study of blood T cells in healthy people across ages. A second roughly 6 to 11 cycle PCR used barcoded and J-beta primers. TCRdb independently ran MiXCR on the 5' RACE reads; one entry per CDR3 protein. Here the sample spans 550,000 to 700,000 distinct CDR3 sequences, 25% to 30% being singletons. The sequencing sample was made of blood. The origin of the receptors is a woman in her seventies in good health.

V and J are TRBV29-1 and TRBJ1-2, with TRBD1 matching over 8 bases. This CDR3 is built from 12 residues. Germline loops: CDR1 SQVTM, CDR2 ANQGSEA. V was pared by 3 bases and J by 6 bases, with 3 bases of the junction left unmatched. The CDR3: CSVDQGANGYTF. CDR3 nucleotide sequence: TGCAGCGTTGACCAGGGGGCCAATGGCTACACCTTC.

This clonotype has only a few counts. This rearrangement joins TRBV20-1 to TRBJ2-7, with 11 bases matching TRBD2. This CDR3 is built from 15 residues. V lost 3 bases, J lost 3 bases, and 7 bases stayed unmatched. The germline CDR1 and CDR2 sequences are DFQATT and SNEGSKA (reference sequence). The DNA for the CDR3 is TGCAGTGCTAGCGGATTTAGCGGGGGGGTCTACGAGCAGTACTTC. Translation gives CSASGFSGGVYEQYF.

The chain couples TRBV29-1 to TRBJ2-4, with D tentatively TRBD1 (5 bases). Germline CDR1 reads SQVTM; CDR2 reads ANQGSEA. The CDR3 has 15 amino acids. The V end lost 1 base, the J end lost 0 bases, and 10 bases lay between the germline ends. The CDR3 coding sequence is TGCAGCGTTGAAGGGACATCCCTAGCCAAAAACATTCAGTACTTC. The encoded protein is CSVEGTSLAKNIQYF.

This clonotype appeared many times. The genes are TRBV3-1 and TRBJ2-5; D unclear. The J call may not be correct, given that the DNA end is closer to TRBJ2-1. Per the germline V gene, CDR1 is LGHDT and CDR2 is YNNKEL (reference sequence). The CDR3 sequence is 11 residues long. CDR3 DNA sequence: TGTGCCAGCAGCCTCCTCCATGAGCAGTTCTTC. Protein sequence: CASSLLHEQFF.

This clonotype was detected many times. The gene calls are TRBV7-2 and TRBJ2-3, with D unclear. The CDR3 runs 12 residues. V shed 5 bases and J shed 2 bases, with 5 bases lying between them. Per germline, CDR1 SGHTA and CDR2 FQGNSA. In DNA, the CDR3 is TGTGCCAGCAGCCGAAACACAGATACGCAGTATTTT. This sequence encodes CASSRNTDTQYF.

V gene TRBV12-3 or TRBV12-4 combines with J gene TRBJ1-5; D is ambiguous. V shed 2 bases and J shed 2 bases, with 7 bases lying between them. This CDR3 is 14 amino acids long. This CDR3 reads CASSLIGGNQPQHF. CDR3 in DNA: TGTGCCAGCAGTTTAATCGGCGGCAATCAGCCCCAGCATTTT.

This clonotype was seen only once. The chain is built from TRBV7-3 and TRBJ2-3; unclear D gene. The V end lost 0 bases, the J end lost 4 bases, and 8 bases lay between the germline ends. There are 14 residues in the CDR3. CDR1 is SGHTA and CDR2 is FQGTGA in the germline V gene. CDR3 loop: CASSLTIGPDTQYF. Written as DNA, the CDR3 is TGTGCCAGCAGCTTAACAATAGGCCCAGATACGCAGTATTTT. Looking up the rest from reference TRBV7-3 and TRBJ2-3 gives the full variable domain: GAGVSQTPSNKVTEKGKYVELRCDPISGHTALYWYRQSLGQGPEFLIYFQGTGAADDSGLPNDRFFAVRPEGSVSTLKIQRTERGDSAVYLCASSLTIGPDTQYFGPGTRLTVL.

A few counts support this clonotype. J is TRBJ1-2 and V is TRBV4-2; maybe TRBD1 (5 bases). CDR1 and CDR2 from the germline V gene are LGHNA and YNFKEQ. V shed 5 bases and J shed 0 bases, with 10 bases lying between them. CDR3 length: 14 amino acids. The CDR3 is CASSLIGANYGYTF. The CDR3 DNA follows: TGTGCCAGCAGCTTAATAGGGGCTAACTATGGCTACACCTTC.

This clonotype was counted a single time. The chain couples TRBV29-1 to TRBJ1-1, with 11 bases aligning to TRBD1. The CDR3 runs 15 residues. The germline CDR1 and CDR2 sequences are SQVTM and ANQGSEA. J gave up 6 bases and V 6 bases, and 12 bases lay outside the gene matches. The CDR3 loop is CSVRRGTGGAAEAFF. The CDR3, as DNA: TGCAGCGTCCGAAGGGGGACAGGGGGGGCGGCTGAAGCTTTCTTT.

The rearrangement joins TRBV6-5 to TRBJ2-3, with 9 nucleotides matching TRBD2. The junction had 10 bases not matched to a gene; V was cut back by 8 bases and J by 4 bases. Germline V gene lookup returns CDR1 MNHEY and CDR2 SVGAGI. The CDR3 runs to 15 residues. CDR3: CASSIAGAASDTQYF. As DNA, the CDR3 is TGTGCCAGCTCTATAGCGGGAGCAGCGTCAGATACGCAGTATTTT.

This chain uses TRBV7-2 with TRBJ2-5, with 10 nucleotides matching TRBD2. V trimming: 4 bases; J trimming: 4 bases; junction bases outside the gene matches: 9. CDR3 length equals 16 residues. Germline CDR1 reads SGHTA; CDR2 reads FQGNSA. The CDR3 nucleotides read TGTGCCAGCAGCTCGCGTGGTGCTAGCGGGGGAGAGACCCAGTACTTC. Its protein product is CASSSRGASGGETQYF.

The table lists this clonotype with a few counts. This chain connects TRBV20-1 to TRBJ2-1, with 7 bases that match TRBD1. The CDR3 runs 14 residues. Germline V CDR1 and CDR2: DFQATT, SNEGSKA (reference sequence). V was clipped by 5 bases and J by 3 bases; unmatched bases: 7. The CDR3 region has the DNA TGCAGTGCTCCCGGGACAGACTTCTACAATGAGCAGTTCTTC. The encoded protein is CSAPGTDFYNEQFF.

As to this clonotype: A junction end diverges from the germline sequence, so it may reflect a read error. V usage is TRBV2 and J usage is TRBJ1-4, with D perhaps matching TRBD1 (5 bases). This CDR3 has 16 amino acids. In germline, CDR1 is SNHLY, CDR2 FYNNEI. This CDR3 is CASSRYRIATNEKLVF. In DNA form, the CDR3 reads TGTGCCAGCAGCAGATACAGGATTGCAACTAATGAAAAACTGGTTTTT.

V and J are TRBV9 and TRBJ2-1, with 10 bases that match TRBD2. V was clipped by 1 base and J by 4 bases; unmatched bases: 2. Germline V lookup: CDR1 SGDLS, CDR2 YYNGEE. The CDR3 is made up of 15 amino acids. CDR3 region: CASSVTAGGYNEQFF. The DNA of the CDR3 is TGTGCCAGCAGCGTAACAGCGGGGGGGTACAATGAGCAGTTCTTC. Variable domain in full (rest from reference TRBV9 and TRBJ2-1): DSGVTQTPKHLITATGQRVTLRCSPRSGDLSVYWYQQSLDQGLQFLIQYYNGEERAKGNILERFSAQQFPDLHSELNLSSLELGDSALYFCASSVTAGGYNEQFFGPGTRLTVL.

This clonotype has more than one count but fewer than ten. The chain couples TRBV9 to TRBJ2-1, with D maybe TRBD2 (5 bases). Trimming left V 0 bases short and J 5 bases short, with 12 bases between. Germline loops: CDR1 SGDLS, CDR2 YYNGEE. This CDR3 has 15 residues. The CDR3 DNA sequence: TGTGCCAGCAGCGTAGAGGGATTCGGGGACAATGAGCAGTTCTTC. Translated, it gives CASSVEGFGDNEQFF.

The rearrangement joins TRBV5-1 to TRBJ2-4; weak D call: TRBD1 (5 bases). The germline gives CDR1 SGHRS, CDR2 YFSETQ. The CDR3 consists of 11 residues. Deletions cut 4 bases from V and 8 bases from J, with 7 bases between. The CDR3 region is CASSDSDIQYF. CDR3 sequence (DNA): TGCGCCAGCAGCGACAGCGACATTCAGTACTTC.

This clonotype was counted only a few times. This chain uses TRBV6-5 with TRBJ1-2; 7 bases are a match to TRBD1. The CDR3 runs to 15 residues. The V segment lost 2 bases and the J segment 4 bases; nucleotides outside the gene matches: 7. The V gene's germline CDR1 is MNHEY and CDR2 SVGAGI. The CDR3 nucleotides read TGTGCCAGCAGTTACCCAACAGGGGTTGGCTATGGCTACACCTTC. Its translation: CASSYPTGVGYGYTF.

The table lists this clonotype with a few counts. The chain links TRBV7-8 to TRBJ2-5; D is possibly TRBD2 (7 bases). Germline-derived CDR1 and CDR2 are SGHVS and FQNEAQ. CDR3 size: 12 residues. V was pared by 10 bases and J by 4 bases, with 13 bases between. Here the CDR3 DNA reads TGTGCCACCGAAAGGGGGGGAGAGACCCAGTACTTC. This translates into CATERGGETQYF.

This clonotype was counted between two and nine times. The chain links TRBV5-1 to TRBJ2-3; D is uncertain. The CDR3 length is 13 residues. With 4 bases removed from V and 4 bases from J, the gap between germline ends came to 10 bases. The V gene's germline CDR1 is SGHRS and CDR2 YFSETQ. The CDR3 region has the DNA TGCGCCAGCAGCCCTGCGCCCTCAGATACGCAGTATTTT. Encoded protein: CASSPAPSDTQYF.

The J gene is TRBJ2-5, the V gene TRBV7-9; D call uncertain. The DNA end is more similar to TRBJ2-7, so the J call may be wrong. Germline V gene sequence: CDR1 SEHNR, CDR2 FQNEAQ (reference sequence). CDR3 length: 13 amino acids. The CDR3 protein is CASSLTPRNEQYF. CDR3 in DNA: TGTGCCAGCAGCTTAACCCCCAGGAACGAGCAGTACTTC.

As concerns this clonotype: An end of the junction does not agree with germline; a read error may underlie this. The rearrangement uses TRBV4-3 and TRBJ2-4; weak D call: TRBD1 (6 bases). Germline V gives CDR1 LGHNA, CDR2 YSLEER. This CDR3 comprises 19 residues. The CDR3 sequence is CASGQGFGQSLIAKNIQYF. CDR3 coding DNA: TGCGCCAGCGGCCAGGGGTTTGGACAATCTCTCATAGCCAAAAACATTCAGTACTTC.